A single sample gave rise to the 10 T cell receptor beta chains below, sequenced in a study of spatial heterogeneity in lung cancer. A single record per CDR3 protein comes from TCRdb applying MiXCR to the 5' RACE reads. Of around 120,000 distinct CDR3 sequences listed, roughly an eighth are singletons. Noted time point: blood at routine non-recurrence follow-up after resection. Unsorted samples of tumor, nontumor lung or frozen PBMC had their whole RNA sequenced. The specimen was PBMCs, collected at follow-up. These receptors all come from a male donor with early-stage non-small cell lung cancer.

The chain links TRBV2 to TRBJ2-1; 10 nucleotides line up with TRBD2. CDR1 and CDR2 from the germline V gene are SNHLY and FYNNEI. V dropped 4 bases and J dropped 3; count of bases not matched to a gene: 3. The CDR3 runs to 15 residues. CDR3 nucleotide sequence: TGTGCCAGCAGTGCGGGACTAGCGATCTACAATGAGCAGTTCTTC. This translates into CASSAGLAIYNEQFF. The complete variable domain, with remaining parts taken from reference TRBV2 and TRBJ2-1, reads EPEVTQTPSHQVTQMGQEVILRCVPISNHLYFYWYRQILGQKVEFLVSFYNNEISEKSEIFDDQFSVERPDGSNFTLKIRSTKLEDSAMYFCASSAGLAIYNEQFFGPGTRLTVL.

This clonotype was recorded at least ten times. This rearrangement joins TRBV6-2 or TRBV6-3 to TRBJ1-1; 7 nucleotides match TRBD1. Germline assignment: CDR1 MNHEY and CDR2 SVGEGT. The ends lost 1 base at V and 1 base at J; junction bases unmatched: 3. This CDR3 has 15 residues. For the CDR3, the DNA is TGTGCCAGCAGTTACTACAGGGGTGCGAACACTGAAGCTTTCTTT. Its protein product is CASSYYRGANTEAFF.

This clonotype was observed a handful of times. The chain uses TRBV6-6 and TRBJ1-5; D gene unclear. Germline V gene data show CDR1 as MNHNY and CDR2 as SVGAGI (reference sequence). The CDR3 contains 14 residues. V was trimmed by 0 bases and J by 7 bases, leaving 10 bases between them. The CDR3: CASSYSLGEQPQHF. DNA of the CDR3: TGTGCCAGCAGTTACTCGCTTGGAGAGCAGCCCCAGCATTTT.

The chain links TRBV7-2 to TRBJ2-2; D may match TRBD1 or TRBD2 (6 bases each). V lost 3 bases and J 5 bases, leaving 16 bases between the germline ends. The germline CDR1 and CDR2 sequences are SGHTA and FQGNSA. This CDR3 contains 16 residues. As DNA, the CDR3 is TGTGCCAGCAGCTTGCCTGGGGGCGCGGGAACCGGGGAGCTGTTTTTT. This translates into CASSLPGGAGTGELFF.

Many counts were recorded for this clonotype. The chain combines TRBV27 with TRBJ1-1; D is possibly TRBD1 (6 bases). V lost 5 bases, J lost 11 bases, and 18 bases lay in between. The V gene's germline CDR1 is MNHEY and CDR2 SMNVEV (reference sequence). This CDR3 is 13 amino acids long. In nucleotides, the CDR3 is TGTGCCAGCAGTGAGACGCCGGGACACCGGGCTTTCTTT. It translates to CASSETPGHRAFF.

This clonotype was counted at least ten times. The V and J genes are TRBV4-1 and TRBJ1-2; D unresolved. The V end lost 3 bases, the J end lost 6 bases, and 11 bases lay between the germline ends. The CDR3 is 13 amino acids. In germline, CDR1 is MGHRA, CDR2 YSYEKL. CDR3: CASSQDAGNGYTF. The DNA for the CDR3 is TGCGCCAGCAGCCAGGACGCCGGGAATGGCTACACCTTC.

In this sample, this clonotype turned up many times. The chain recombines TRBV19 with TRBJ1-4, with D tentatively TRBD1 (6 bases). Germline CDR1 and CDR2: LNHDA and SQIVND (reference sequence). Between the trimmed V and J ends, which lost 0 bases and 8 bases, there was a span of 10 bases. The CDR3 spans 14 residues. This CDR3 reads CASSIDPQGEKLFF. The CDR3 DNA sequence: TGTGCCAGTAGTATAGATCCACAGGGAGAAAAACTGTTTTTT. Combining the CDR3 with reference TRBV19 and TRBJ1-4 gives the whole variable domain DGGITQSPKYLFRKEGQNVTLSCEQNLNHDAMYWYRQDPGQGLRLIYYSQIVNDFQKGDIAEGYSVSREKKESFPLTVTSAQKNPTAFYLCASSIDPQGEKLFFGSGTQLSVL.

This chain uses TRBV4-3 with TRBJ2-7; D is undetermined. The CDR3 has 12 amino acids. With 3 bases removed from V and 9 bases from J, the gap between germline ends came to 12 bases. The germline V gene encodes CDR1 LGHNA and CDR2 YSLEER. The CDR3 bases are TGCGCCAGCAGCCACGCATGCCGGAGGCAGTACTTC. This translates into CASSHACRRQYF.

In this sample, this clonotype turned up many times. This sequence joins TRBV27 and TRBJ2-7, with TRBD2 matching over 9 bases. Germline V gene lookup returns CDR1 MNHEY and CDR2 SMNVEV (reference sequence). The CDR3 loop spans 16 amino acids. The ends lost 7 bases at V and 5 bases at J; junction bases unmatched: 15. CDR3 sequence: CASTRVAGAVFDEQYF. The CDR3 DNA reads TGTGCCAGCACCAGAGTAGCGGGGGCGGTTTTCGACGAGCAGTACTTC.

This clonotype occurred many times. The rearrangement joins TRBV5-1 to TRBJ2-3, with D possibly TRBD1 on 6 matching bases. V lost 0 bases, J lost 1 base, and 9 bases lay in between. Germline CDR1 reads SGHRS; CDR2 reads YFSETQ. The CDR3 loop spans 15 amino acids. As DNA, the CDR3 is TGCGCCAGCAGCTTGGGACAGGTTCGCACAGATACGCAGTATTTT. It translates to CASSLGQVRTDTQYF.